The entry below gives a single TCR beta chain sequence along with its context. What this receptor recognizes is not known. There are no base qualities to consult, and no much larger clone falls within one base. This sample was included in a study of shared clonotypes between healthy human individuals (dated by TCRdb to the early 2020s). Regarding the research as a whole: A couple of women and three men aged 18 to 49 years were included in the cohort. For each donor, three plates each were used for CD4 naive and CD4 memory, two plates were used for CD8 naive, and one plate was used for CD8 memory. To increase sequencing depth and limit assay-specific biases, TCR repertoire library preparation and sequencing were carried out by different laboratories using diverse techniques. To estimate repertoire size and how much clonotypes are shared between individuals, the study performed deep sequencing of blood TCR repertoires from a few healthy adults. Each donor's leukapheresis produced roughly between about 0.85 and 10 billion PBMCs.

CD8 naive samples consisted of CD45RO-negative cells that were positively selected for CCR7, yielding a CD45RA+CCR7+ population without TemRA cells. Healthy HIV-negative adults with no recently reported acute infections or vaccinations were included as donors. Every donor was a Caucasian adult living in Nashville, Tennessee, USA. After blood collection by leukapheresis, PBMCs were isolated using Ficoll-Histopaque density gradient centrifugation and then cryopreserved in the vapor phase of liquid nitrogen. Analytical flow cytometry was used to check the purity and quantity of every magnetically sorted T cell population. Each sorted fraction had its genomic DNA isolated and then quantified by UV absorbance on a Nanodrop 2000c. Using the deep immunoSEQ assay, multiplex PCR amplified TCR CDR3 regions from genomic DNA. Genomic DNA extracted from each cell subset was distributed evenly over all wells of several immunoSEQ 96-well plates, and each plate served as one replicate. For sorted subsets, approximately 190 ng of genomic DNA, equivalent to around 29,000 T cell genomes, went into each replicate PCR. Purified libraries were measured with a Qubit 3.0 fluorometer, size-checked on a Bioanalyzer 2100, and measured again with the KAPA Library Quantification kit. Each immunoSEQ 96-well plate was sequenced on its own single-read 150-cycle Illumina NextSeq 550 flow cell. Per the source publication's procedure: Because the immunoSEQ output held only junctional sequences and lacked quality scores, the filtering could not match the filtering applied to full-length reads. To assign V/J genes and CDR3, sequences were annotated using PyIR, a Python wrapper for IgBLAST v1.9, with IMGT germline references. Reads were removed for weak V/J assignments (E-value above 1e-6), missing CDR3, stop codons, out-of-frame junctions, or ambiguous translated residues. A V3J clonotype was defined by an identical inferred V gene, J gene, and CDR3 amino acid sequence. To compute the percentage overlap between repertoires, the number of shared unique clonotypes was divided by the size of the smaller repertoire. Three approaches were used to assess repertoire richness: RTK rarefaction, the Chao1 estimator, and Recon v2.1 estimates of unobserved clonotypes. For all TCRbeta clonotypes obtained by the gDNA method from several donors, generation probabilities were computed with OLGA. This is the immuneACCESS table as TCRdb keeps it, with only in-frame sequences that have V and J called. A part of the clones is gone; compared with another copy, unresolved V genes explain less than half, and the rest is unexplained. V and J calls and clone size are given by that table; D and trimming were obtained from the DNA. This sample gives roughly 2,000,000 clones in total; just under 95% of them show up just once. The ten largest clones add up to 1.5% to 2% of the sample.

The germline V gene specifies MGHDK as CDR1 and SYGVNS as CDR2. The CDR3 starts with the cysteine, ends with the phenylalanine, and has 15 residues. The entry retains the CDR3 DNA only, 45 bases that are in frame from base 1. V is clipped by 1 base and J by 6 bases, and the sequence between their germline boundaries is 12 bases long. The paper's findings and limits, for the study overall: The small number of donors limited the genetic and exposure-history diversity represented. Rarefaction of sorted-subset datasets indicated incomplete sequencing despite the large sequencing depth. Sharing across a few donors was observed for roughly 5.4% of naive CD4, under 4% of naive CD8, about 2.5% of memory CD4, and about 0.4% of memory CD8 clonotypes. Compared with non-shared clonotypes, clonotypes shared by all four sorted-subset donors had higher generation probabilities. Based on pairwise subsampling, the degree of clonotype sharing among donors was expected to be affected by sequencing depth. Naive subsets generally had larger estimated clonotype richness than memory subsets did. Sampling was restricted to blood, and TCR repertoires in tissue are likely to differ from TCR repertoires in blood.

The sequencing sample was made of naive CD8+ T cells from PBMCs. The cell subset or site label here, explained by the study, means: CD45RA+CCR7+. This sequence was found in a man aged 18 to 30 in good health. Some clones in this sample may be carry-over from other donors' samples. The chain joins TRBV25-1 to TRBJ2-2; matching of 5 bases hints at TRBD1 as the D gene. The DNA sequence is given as TGTGCCAGCAGTGAATCTAAGGGGATCGCCGGGGAGCTGTTTTTT. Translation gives CASSESKGIAGELFF.